The 29 T cell receptor beta chains presented below share a single source sample, sequenced in a study of beta chain features in type 1 diabetes. Every isolated RNA sample was fully reverse transcribed, so sequencing captured expressed TCRB transcripts. Sequenced by immunoSEQ multiplex PCR; TCRdb stores in-frame clones only, minus some. The sample has roughly 500,000 clones, 9.5% to 12% seen once. The sample taken for sequencing was naive CD4+ T cells from blood. The receptors stem from a woman under 30 in good health.

As concerns this clone: Other DNA variants within this sample encode the same CDR3. The rearrangement links TRBV18 to TRBJ2-5, with TRBD1 as a possible D gene (5 bases). Trimming left V 0 bases short and J 1 base short, with 6 bases between. The CDR3 extends over 14 amino acids. CDR1 and CDR2 (germline): KGHSH, LQKENI. CDR3 amino acids: CASSPPQGQETQYF. DNA for the CDR3: TGTGCCAGCTCACCACCCCAGGGCCAAGAGACCCAGTACTTC.

The CDR3 sequence: CASSYGGVGQPQHF. The CDR3 bases are TGTGCCAGCAGTTACGGCGGGGTAGGCCAGCCCCAGCATTTT. The V and J genes are TRBV6-5 and TRBJ1-5; D gene unclear. Per germline, CDR1 MNHEY and CDR2 SVGAGI. V was trimmed by 2 bases and J by 7 bases, leaving 12 bases between them. The CDR3 is 14 amino acids.

Many counts were recorded for this clone. CDR3 coding DNA: TGTGCCAGCAGCCAAGTTACGAATACCCTGTGGAATGAGCAGTTCTTC. Translation: CASSQVTNTLWNEQFF. The chain joins TRBV14 to TRBJ2-1; D is ambiguous. V lost 1 base to trimming and J lost 7 bases, with 17 bases between them. Germline loops: CDR1 SGHDN, CDR2 FVKESK. The CDR3 has 16 amino acids. Looking up the rest from reference TRBV14 and TRBJ2-1 gives the full variable domain: EAGVTQFPSHSVIEKGQTVTLRCDPISGHDNLYWYRRVMGKEIKFLLHFVKESKQDESGMPNNRFLAERTGGTYSTLKVQPAELEDSGVYFCASSQVTNTLWNEQFFGPGTRLTVL.

This clone appeared a few times. The chain links TRBV18 to TRBJ2-1, with 14 bases fitting TRBD2. There are 19 residues in the CDR3. The germline V gene encodes CDR1 KGHSH and CDR2 LQKENI. V was clipped by 4 bases and J by 0 bases; unmatched bases: 8. CDR3 DNA: TGTGCCAGCTCACAACCGGGACTAGCGGGAGAAGGCTCCTACAATGAGCAGTTCTTC. Protein: CASSQPGLAGEGSYNEQFF. Full variable domain (missing parts from reference TRBV18 and TRBJ2-1): NAGVMQNPRHLVRRRGQEARLRCSPMKGHSHVYWYRQLPEEGLKFMVYLQKENIIDESGMPKERFSAEFPKEGPSILRIQQVVRGDSAAYFCASSQPGLAGEGSYNEQFFGPGTRLTVL.

This chain connects TRBV28 to TRBJ2-5; perhaps TRBD1 as D (7 bases). Trimming left V 6 bases short and J 8 bases short, with 16 bases between. This CDR3 region has 13 residues. Germline V lookup: CDR1 MDHEN, CDR2 SYDVKM. For the CDR3, the DNA is TGTGCCAGCAGGTCAGGGGGGCCGGGCACCCAGTACTTC. Its protein product is CASRSGGPGTQYF.

A word on this clone: One base away lies a much larger clone, so this may be a sequencing read error. The rearrangement joins TRBV2 to TRBJ2-3; no reliable D call. V lost 6 bases and J 0 bases, leaving 4 bases between the germline ends. The CDR3 loop spans 12 amino acids. Germline V lookup: CDR1 SNHLY, CDR2 FYNNEI. The CDR3 DNA reads as TGTGCCAGCAGCCGTAGCACAGATACGCAGTATTTT. Amino acids: CASSRSTDTQYF.

The chain couples TRBV29-1 to TRBJ2-1; D may match TRBD1 or TRBD2 (5 bases each). Trimming stripped 1 base from V and 9 bases from J, with 22 bases between. The CDR3 sequence is 16 residues long. Germline-derived CDR1 and CDR2 are SQVTM and ANQGSEA. This chain's CDR3 is CSVEGGPGSYRVEQFF. The CDR3 DNA sequence: TGCAGCGTTGAAGGGGGACCGGGATCCTACCGGGTTGAGCAGTTCTTC.

This clone was observed a handful of times. The J gene is TRBJ1-2, the V gene TRBV9; the D gene is possibly TRBD1 (5 bases). Trimming shortened V by 0 bases and J by 6 bases, and 18 bases separated the two germline ends. Per the germline V gene, CDR1 is SGDLS and CDR2 is YYNGEE. This CDR3 region has 16 residues. The CDR3 DNA is TGTGCCAGCAGCGTAGAACTAGGGGTCCCCTCGGATGGCTACACCTTC. Its translation is CASSVELGVPSDGYTF.

In this sample, this clone turned up a few times. J is TRBJ2-7 and V is TRBV18, with TRBD2 identical over 12 bases. Germline assignment: CDR1 KGHSH and CDR2 LQKENI. The trim removed 3 bases at V and 1 base at J, leaving 4 bases unmatched. The CDR3 runs to 16 residues. CDR3 region: CASSPPTSGGSYEQYV. DNA of the CDR3: TGTGCCAGCTCACCTCCGACTAGCGGGGGTTCCTACGAGCAGTACGTC.

The genes are TRBV5-1 and TRBJ1-2; D remains ambiguous. The CDR3 has 15 amino acids. V gave up 8 bases and J gave up 4 bases, with 21 bases separating them. From germline, CDR1 is SGHRS and CDR2 YFSETQ. CDR3 DNA: TGCGCCAGTAAAGTCTTACAGTCATCACTCTATGGCTACACCTTC. This gives the protein CASKVLQSSLYGYTF.

This clone has a handful of counts. The V and J genes are TRBV7-2 and TRBJ1-5; no reliable D call. This CDR3 region has 15 residues. The V end lost 1 base, the J end lost 0 bases, and 7 bases lay between the germline ends. Per the germline V gene, CDR1 is SGHTA and CDR2 is FQGNSA. The DNA for the CDR3 is TGTGCCAGCAGCTTAGATCGGATTAGCAATCAGCCCCAGCATTTT. Amino acid sequence: CASSLDRISNQPQHF.

CDR3 bases: TGTGCCACCAGCAGAGTAACTAGCGGGGGGGACAATGAGCAGTTCTTC. Protein sequence: CATSRVTSGGDNEQFF. The chain employs TRBV15 and TRBJ2-1; 13 bases align to TRBD2. V shed 1 base, J shed 5 bases, and the junction held 2 bases outside the gene matches. CDR3 length: 16 residues. Germline V gene lookup returns CDR1 LNHNV and CDR2 YYDKDF (reference sequence). The full variable domain, its missing parts supplied by reference TRBV15 and TRBJ2-1, is DAMVIQNPRYQVTQFGKPVTLSCSQTLNHNVMYWYQQKSSQAPKLLFHYYDKDFNNEADTPDNFQSRRPNTSFCFLDIRSPGLGDTAMYLCATSRVTSGGDNEQFFGPGTRLTVL.

This clone has a handful of counts. The chain recombines TRBV6-5 with TRBJ2-3; D unresolved. CDR3 length: 11 amino acids. Germline lookup yields CDR1 MNHEY and CDR2 SVGAGI. Between the trimmed V and J ends, which lost 8 bases and 9 bases, there was a span of 12 bases. This chain's CDR3 is CASGAVGTQYF. Here the CDR3 DNA reads TGTGCCAGCGGAGCTGTGGGGACGCAGTATTTT.

The sample holds a few counts of this clone. V gene TRBV4-1 combines with J gene TRBJ1-4; no clear D gene. The CDR3 length is 16 residues. V lost 2 bases to trimming and J lost 0 bases, with 10 bases between them. Germline values: CDR1 MGHRA, CDR2 YSYEKL. This CDR3 is CASSQWGGSTNEKLFF. DNA for the CDR3: TGCGCCAGCAGCCAATGGGGTGGATCAACTAATGAAAAACTGTTTTTT.

This clone has a handful of counts. As DNA, the CDR3 is TGCGCCAGCAGTCTCTCCCCAAGGACACCTAGGCAGCCCCAGCATTTT. Translating gives CASSLSPRTPRQPQHF. V usage is TRBV23-1 and J usage is TRBJ1-5, with D perhaps TRBD1 (5 bases). TRBV23-1 is an ORF, with its function uncertain. Trimming took 4 bases from V and 7 from J, leaving 20 bases between them. This CDR3 region has 16 residues.

A few counts support this clone. V is TRBV5-4 and J is TRBJ2-3; 10 nucleotides line up with TRBD2. Trimming removed 0 bases from V and 1 base from J; junction bases left unmatched: 2. The germline V gene has CDR1 SGHNT and CDR2 YYREEE (reference sequence). The CDR3 has 16 amino acids. The CDR3 bases are TGTGCCAGCAGCTTGGGGACTAGCGGCGGCACAGATACGCAGTATTTT. Translating gives CASSLGTSGGTDTQYF.

This chain links TRBV27 with TRBJ2-3; a possible D gene is TRBD2 (6 bases). Germline V gene data show CDR1 as MNHEY and CDR2 as SMNVEV (reference sequence). Trimming stripped 6 bases from V and 7 bases from J, with 17 bases between. This CDR3 is 14 amino acids long. The CDR3 spells CASSRRDGGHTQYF. The CDR3 DNA sequence: TGTGCCAGCAGCCGCCGGGACGGAGGGCATACGCAGTATTTT.

The chain recombines TRBV5-1 with TRBJ2-7; 7 positions agree with TRBD1. Germline CDR1 is SGHRS and CDR2 is YFSETQ. The CDR3 sequence is 13 residues long. J gave up 4 bases and V 7 bases, and 8 bases lay outside the gene matches. CDR3 sequence (DNA): TGCGCCAGCGGCAGGACAGGCAATTACGAGCAGTACTTC. Protein product: CASGRTGNYEQYF.

This clone has only a few counts. The chain combines TRBV9 with TRBJ1-2; a weak D match, TRBD1 (5 bases). CDR3 size: 15 residues. Trimming left V 2 bases short and J 5 bases short, with 16 bases between. CDR1 is SGDLS and CDR2 is YYNGEE in the germline V gene. As DNA, the CDR3 is TGTGCCAGCAGCGTCGGGGTCCCGAGGGGATATGGCTACACCTTC. Amino acids: CASSVGVPRGYGYTF.

The genes are TRBV7-2 and TRBJ2-1; D possibly matches TRBD1 or TRBD2 (5 bases each). The germline V gene encodes CDR1 SGHTA and CDR2 FQGNSA. The CDR3 is made up of 16 amino acids. V was shortened by 3 bases and J by 3 bases, with 15 bases between the two germline ends. As DNA, the CDR3 is TGTGCCAGCAGCTTCGCCGGGACCGCGGGCTACAATGAGCAGTTCTTC. This sequence encodes CASSFAGTAGYNEQFF.

The chain recombines TRBV7-9 with TRBJ1-2, with a tentative D call TRBD1 (5 bases). The CDR3 is 13 amino acids. CDR1 and CDR2 from the germline V gene are SEHNR and FQNEAQ (reference sequence). Trimming stripped 4 bases from V and 5 bases from J, with 11 bases between. CDR3 bases: TGTGCCAGCAGCTACCAGGGTGAATATGGCTACACCTTC. Its protein is CASSYQGEYGYTF.

The CDR3 loop reads CASSRSSGANQETQYF. The CDR3 region has the DNA TGTGCCAGCAGTCGATCTAGCGGGGCAAACCAAGAGACCCAGTACTTC. The genes are TRBV7-8 and TRBJ2-5; 9 nucleotides line up with TRBD2. The CDR3 contains 16 residues. From germline, CDR1 is SGHVS and CDR2 FQNEAQ. Losses at the gene ends were 6 bases for V and 0 bases for J; bases not matched to a gene: 8.

This clone was observed a handful of times. Other DNA sequences in this sample translate to the same CDR3. This chain joins TRBV30 and TRBJ2-3, with no clear D. The germline V gene encodes CDR1 GTSNPN and CDR2 SVGIG (reference sequence). This CDR3 has 12 amino acids. V gave up 3 bases and J gave up 3 bases, with 7 bases separating them. CDR3 amino acids: CAWSGSTDTQYF. The CDR3 DNA reads as TGTGCCTGGAGCGGCAGTACAGATACGCAGTATTTT. Based on the CDR3 plus reference TRBV30 and TRBJ2-3, the full variable domain is SQTIHQWPATLVQPVGSPLSLECTVEGTSNPNLYWYRQAAGRGLQLLFYSVGIGQISSEVPQNLSASRPQDRQFILSSKKLLLSDSGFYLCAWSGSTDTQYFGPGTRLTVL.

This chain connects TRBV4-3 to TRBJ2-3; 7 nucleotides align to TRBD1. There are 13 residues in the CDR3. Germline assignment: CDR1 LGHNA and CDR2 YSLEER. V was pared by 6 bases and J by 9 bases, with 9 bases of the junction left unmatched. The CDR3 loop is CASRHGGQPTQYF. The CDR3 coding sequence is TGCGCCAGCAGGCATGGGGGACAGCCCACGCAGTATTTT.

In this sample, this clone turned up a few times. For the CDR3, the DNA is TGTGCCAGCAGAATTAAGGCCGCCTACGAGCAGTACTTC. It encodes CASRIKAAYEQYF. The gene calls are TRBV6-1 and TRBJ2-7; no clear D. The CDR3 sequence is 13 residues long. Germline-derived CDR1 and CDR2 are MNHNS and SASEGT. Trimming removed 6 bases at V and 2 bases at J, with 11 bases between.

The J gene is TRBJ2-7, the V gene TRBV15, with D possibly matching TRBD1 (6 bases). Trimming stripped 0 bases from V and 3 bases from J, with 15 bases between. This CDR3 spans 16 amino acids. Looked up from germline, CDR1 is LNHNV and CDR2 is YYDKDF (reference sequence). The CDR3 bases are TGTGCCACCAGCAGAGATGGGGTCGGACAGAGCTACGAGCAGTACTTC. Amino acids: CATSRDGVGQSYEQYF.

This clone showed up just a few times. The rearrangement links TRBV7-2 to TRBJ1-2; 7 bases are shared with TRBD1. V trimming: 4 bases; J trimming: 5 bases; junction bases outside the gene matches: 7. The germline gives CDR1 SGHTA, CDR2 FQGNSA. This CDR3 is built from 14 residues. CDR3 in DNA: TGTGCCAGCAGCTCCGGGACAGCGAGTTATGGCTACACCTTC. Encoded protein: CASSSGTASYGYTF.

This clone was counted a few times. This chain links TRBV2 with TRBJ1-5, with D unclear. Trimming removed 3 bases at V and 0 bases at J, with 9 bases between. The CDR3 runs to 15 residues. Per the germline V gene, CDR1 is SNHLY and CDR2 is FYNNEI. Written as DNA, the CDR3 is TGTGCCAGCAGTGATGGTGGGCTTAGCAATCAGCCCCAGCATTTT. The encoded protein is CASSDGGLSNQPQHF.

The genes are TRBV27 and TRBJ2-2; 9 bases match TRBD1. Germline CDR1 is MNHEY and CDR2 is SMNVEV (reference sequence). V trimming: 5 bases; J trimming: 4 bases; junction bases outside the gene matches: 8. This CDR3 region has 16 residues. The CDR3 bases are TGTGCCAGCAGTCATCGGGACAGGGATTCCACCGGGGAGCTGTTTTTT. This gives the protein CASSHRDRDSTGELFF.